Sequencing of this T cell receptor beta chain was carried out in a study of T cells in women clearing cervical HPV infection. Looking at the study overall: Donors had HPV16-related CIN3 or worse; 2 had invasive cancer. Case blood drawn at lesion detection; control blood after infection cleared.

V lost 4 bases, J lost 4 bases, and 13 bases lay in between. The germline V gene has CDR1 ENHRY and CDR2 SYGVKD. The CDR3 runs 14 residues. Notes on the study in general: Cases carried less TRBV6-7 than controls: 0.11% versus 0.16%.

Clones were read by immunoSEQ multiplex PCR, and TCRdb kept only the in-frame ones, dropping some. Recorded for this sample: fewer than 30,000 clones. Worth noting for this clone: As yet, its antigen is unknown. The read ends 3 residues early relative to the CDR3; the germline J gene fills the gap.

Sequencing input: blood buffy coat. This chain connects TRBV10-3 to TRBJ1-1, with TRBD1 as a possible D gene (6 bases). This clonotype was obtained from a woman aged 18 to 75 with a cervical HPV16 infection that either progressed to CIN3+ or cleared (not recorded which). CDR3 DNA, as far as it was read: TGTGCCATCAGTGCCAGGGGCGGGGGCACTGAA. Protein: CAISARGGGTE. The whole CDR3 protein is CAISARGGGTEAFF.